This T cell receptor (beta chain) originates from a study of shared T cell receptors in the human thymus. Germline V CDR1 and CDR2: SQVTM, ANQGSEA. The CDR3 is 15 amino acids. J gave up 8 bases and V 7 bases, and 15 bases lay outside the gene matches. Sequencing was performed with immunoSEQ multiplex PCR; in TCRdb, only in-frame clones are kept and a portion is missing. This sample carries some 700,000 clones, roughly 90% of them seen once, and the ten largest clones take 0.0095% to 0.013%. The data also belong to a second study, concerning human thymus T cells.

The V gene is TRBV29-1, the J gene TRBJ2-1, with 9 bases that match TRBD1. Specimen: thymocytes. This TCR was recovered from a boy under two years old with a congenital heart defect. CDR3 bases: TGCAGCGGGGAAGGGACAGGGTCTGGGCGGGATGAGCAGTTCTTC. It is translated as CSGEGTGSGRDEQFF.